Each of the 27 T cell receptor beta chains below was sequenced from the same sample in a study of cytomegalovirus exposure and HLA in healthy donors. 13 Jbeta primers and 60 Vbeta primers were used for the PCR. TCRdb keeps only in-frame clones here, not all; method: immunoSEQ multiplex PCR. Counted here are 200,000 to 250,000 clones, 82% occurring once; the ten biggest clones make up about 2.5%. Specimen: PBMCs. Every receptor here comes from a woman in her 40s in good health and CMV-seronegative.

The chain carries TRBV19 and TRBJ2-7, with a possible D match to TRBD2 (5 bases). The ends were cut back, 5 bases at V and 6 bases at J, with 11 bases in the middle. Looked up from germline, CDR1 is LNHDA and CDR2 is SQIVND (reference sequence). The CDR3 contains 12 residues. CDR3 DNA sequence: TGTGCCAGTAGTTCTGGAGGTGGCGAGCAGTACTTC. This codes for CASSSGGGEQYF.

The rearrangement uses TRBV18 and TRBJ1-4; possibly TRBD1 for D (5 bases). Trimming removed 1 base from V and 0 bases from J, with 12 bases in between. The CDR3 is made up of 17 amino acids. The V gene's germline CDR1 is KGHSH and CDR2 LQKENI. The CDR3 loop is CASSPRGHGSTNEKLFF. The CDR3 DNA follows: TGTGCCAGCTCACCACGGGGCCATGGTTCAACTAATGAAAAACTGTTTTTT.

The chain employs TRBV5-1 and TRBJ1-5; possibly TRBD1 for D (6 bases). The ends were cut back, 0 bases at V and 5 bases at J, with 12 bases in the middle. Per germline, CDR1 SGHRS and CDR2 YFSETQ. CDR3 length: 15 residues. CDR3 sequence: CASSLGIQGYQPQHF. In DNA, the CDR3 is TGCGCCAGCAGCTTGGGGATACAGGGCTATCAGCCCCAGCATTTT.

The chain carries TRBV18 and TRBJ2-1; 12 bases align to TRBD2. The CDR3 has 17 residues. V dropped 4 bases and J dropped 1; count of bases not matched to a gene: 5. CDR1 is KGHSH and CDR2 is LQKENI in the germline V gene. The CDR3 sequence: CASSRRTSGESYNEQFF. The DNA of the CDR3 is TGTGCCAGCTCACGGCGGACTAGCGGGGAATCCTACAATGAGCAGTTCTTC.

This rearrangement joins TRBV29-1 to TRBJ2-1; the match to TRBD2 covers 8 bases. Germline lookup yields CDR1 SQVTM and CDR2 ANQGSEA. The CDR3 loop spans 14 amino acids. V was clipped by 6 bases and J by 4 bases; unmatched bases: 8. The CDR3 nucleotides read TGCAGCGTCGGGACTAGTCGGAGGTACAATGAGCAGTTCTTC. Amino acids: CSVGTSRRYNEQFF.

This chain connects TRBV4-1 to TRBJ2-2; D possibly corresponds to TRBD1 (7 bases). V gave up 5 bases and J gave up 0 bases, with 16 bases separating them. Germline lookup yields CDR1 MGHRA and CDR2 YSYEKL. The CDR3 runs to 17 residues. The CDR3 loop is CASSSLARGANTGELFF. The CDR3 DNA is TGCGCCAGCAGCAGCCTGGCCAGGGGGGCGAACACCGGGGAGCTGTTTTTT.

This chain uses TRBV9 with TRBJ1-5; 7 nucleotides line up with TRBD1. This CDR3 is built from 15 residues. From germline, CDR1 is SGDLS and CDR2 YYNGEE. J was trimmed by 7 bases and V by 3 bases; bases with no gene match: 10. This CDR3 is CASSARDSRWQPQHF. Here the CDR3 DNA reads TGTGCCAGCAGCGCCCGGGACAGCCGTTGGCAGCCCCAGCATTTT. Filled out from reference TRBV9 and TRBJ1-5, the complete variable domain reads DSGVTQTPKHLITATGQRVTLRCSPRSGDLSVYWYQQSLDQGLQFLIQYYNGEERAKGNILERFSAQQFPDLHSELNLSSLELGDSALYFCASSARDSRWQPQHFGDGTRLSIL.

This chain links TRBV7-9 with TRBJ2-7; weak D call: TRBD2 (6 bases). CDR1 SEHNR and CDR2 FQNEAQ come from the germline V gene (reference sequence). This CDR3 has 14 amino acids. V dropped 3 bases and J dropped 3 bases, with 12 bases sitting between them. The DNA for the CDR3 is TGTGCCAGCAGCTTTGAGGGTAGCGGCTACGAGCAGTACTTC. This sequence encodes CASSFEGSGYEQYF. Full variable domain (outside the CDR3, taken from reference TRBV7-9 and TRBJ2-7): DTGVSQNPRHKITKRGQNVTFRCDPISEHNRLYWYRQTLGQGPEFLTYFQNEAQLEKSRLLSDRFSAERPKGSFSTLEIQRTEQGDSAMYLCASSFEGSGYEQYFGPGTRLTVT.

The chain couples TRBV4-1 to TRBJ1-1, with TRBD1 matching over 7 bases. The CDR3 consists of 12 residues. The germline V gene has CDR1 MGHRA and CDR2 YSYEKL. With V trimmed by 3 bases and J by 11 bases, 6 bases remained unmatched. The CDR3 reads CASSQTPGGAFF. The CDR3 nucleotides read TGCGCCAGCAGCCAGACCCCAGGGGGGGCTTTCTTT.

This sequence joins TRBV28 and TRBJ2-6; D remains unclear. The CDR3 loop spans 16 amino acids. The V end lost 2 bases, the J end lost 4 bases, and 12 bases lay between the germline ends. Germline assignment: CDR1 MDHEN and CDR2 SYDVKM. As DNA, the CDR3 is TGTGCCAGCAGTTTAAATCAGATGCCCGGGGCCAACGTCCTGACTTTC. Its translation is CASSLNQMPGANVLTF.

The J gene is TRBJ2-2, the V gene TRBV5-6, with 7 bases identical to TRBD2. Germline loops: CDR1 SGHDT, CDR2 YYEEEE. V lost 3 bases, J lost 6 bases, and 8 bases stayed unmatched. The CDR3 loop spans 15 amino acids. CDR3 region: CASSSGLGHAGELFF. As DNA, the CDR3 is TGTGCCAGCAGCTCAGGACTAGGCCACGCCGGGGAGCTGTTTTTT.

In this sample, this clone turned up once. Additional DNA sequences in this sample encode the identical CDR3. The chain uses TRBV30 and TRBJ2-3, with D possibly matching TRBD1 (5 bases). V was clipped by 0 bases and J by 4 bases, with 5 bases between them. Germline CDR1 GTSNPN, CDR2 SVGIG (reference sequence). The CDR3 sequence is 12 residues long. This chain's CDR3 is CAWSVGADTQYF. In DNA form, the CDR3 reads TGTGCCTGGAGTGTAGGGGCAGATACGCAGTATTTT.

V and J are TRBV2 and TRBJ1-1, with 9 bases that match TRBD1. The CDR3 is 12 residues long. The germline CDR1 and CDR2 sequences are SNHLY and FYNNEI. Germline trimming cut 5 bases from V and 8 bases from J; bases unmatched to any gene: 3. The CDR3 coding sequence is TGTGCCAGCAGTCGACAGGGGGTCGAAGCTTTCTTT. This translates into CASSRQGVEAFF.

Only one count was recorded for this clone. The chain combines TRBV28 with TRBJ2-7; a possible D gene is TRBD2 (7 bases). The V and J ends lost 8 bases and 3 bases respectively, with 17 bases between them. CDR3 length: 14 amino acids. Germline V lookup: CDR1 MDHEN, CDR2 SYDVKM. This CDR3 reads CASRKGGENYEQYF. In nucleotides, the CDR3 is TGTGCCAGCCGCAAAGGGGGGGAAAACTACGAGCAGTACTTC.

This clone was recorded once. The chain combines TRBV27 with TRBJ2-7; 8 bases match TRBD2. This CDR3 has 15 amino acids. Germline lookup yields CDR1 MNHEY and CDR2 SMNVEV (reference sequence). V was pared by 7 bases and J by 2 bases, with 10 bases of the junction left unmatched. CDR3 loop: CASTYGAGGAYEQYF. The CDR3 DNA follows: TGTGCCAGCACCTACGGGGCGGGAGGCGCCTACGAGCAGTACTTC.

V usage is TRBV27 and J usage is TRBJ2-7; 7 bases align to TRBD1. V lost 5 bases and J lost 6; bases outside the gene matches: 7. This CDR3 spans 13 amino acids. Germline V CDR1 and CDR2: MNHEY, SMNVEV (reference sequence). CDR3 amino acids: CASSVDRDTEQYF. Here the CDR3 DNA reads TGTGCCAGCAGTGTCGACAGGGACACCGAGCAGTACTTC.

This clone was picked up one time. This chain links TRBV7-6 with TRBJ2-7, with TRBD1 as a possible D gene (5 bases). Trimming removed 3 bases at V and 2 bases at J, with 11 bases between. The germline V gene encodes CDR1 SGHVS and CDR2 FNYEAQ. This CDR3 is built from 14 residues. DNA for the CDR3: TGTGCCAGCAGCTTTGGTCAGGGAACCTACGAGCAGTACTTC. Its protein is CASSFGQGTYEQYF.

The rearrangement links TRBV28 to TRBJ1-5; 10 positions agree with TRBD1. With V trimmed by 6 bases and J by 3 bases, 5 bases remained unmatched. The CDR3 loop spans 15 amino acids. In germline, CDR1 is MDHEN, CDR2 SYDVKM. CDR3 nucleotides: TGTGCCAGCAGCGGGGGACAGGGGATCAATCAGCCCCAGCATTTT. Its protein product is CASSGGQGINQPQHF. Complete variable domain (other parts from reference TRBV28 and TRBJ1-5): DVKVTQSSRYLVKRTGEKVFLECVQDMDHENMFWYRQDPGLGLRLIYFSYDVKMKEKGDIPEGYSVSREKKERFSLILESASTNQTSMYLCASSGGQGINQPQHFGDGTRLSIL.

J is TRBJ2-7 and V is TRBV5-7, with TRBD1 matching 7 bases. TRBV5-7 is an ORF; its function is uncertain. The J segment lost 1 base and the V segment lost 4 bases, leaving 8 bases of the junction unmatched. The CDR3 consists of 15 residues. The CDR3 DNA follows: TGTGCCAGCAGCATGACAGGGTCGGGATCCTACGAGCAGTACTTC. Amino acids: CASSMTGSGSYEQYF.

The CDR3 loop reads CASSPELTGSYEQYF. The CDR3 coding sequence is TGTGCCAGCTCACCAGAACTTACGGGCTCCTACGAGCAGTACTTC. The chain recombines TRBV18 with TRBJ2-7; no reliable D call. The CDR3 has 15 residues. Deletions cut 2 bases from V and 0 bases from J, with 11 bases between. Per germline, CDR1 KGHSH and CDR2 LQKENI.

This clone was picked up one time. CDR3 sequence: CASSVGTSGRTGELFF. The CDR3, as DNA: TGTGCCAGCAGCGTAGGAACTAGCGGGAGGACCGGGGAGCTGTTTTTT. This chain connects TRBV9 to TRBJ2-2; 12 bases fit TRBD2. This CDR3 contains 16 residues. Germline V gene data show CDR1 as SGDLS and CDR2 as YYNGEE. V gave up 0 bases and J gave up 5 bases; unmatched junction bases: 2.

The rearrangement links TRBV29-1 to TRBJ2-7, with a tentative D call TRBD1 (8 bases). The CDR3 extends over 16 amino acids. Per the germline V gene, CDR1 is SQVTM and CDR2 is ANQGSEA. The V end was cut by 1 base, the J end by 0 bases, with 16 bases between. The CDR3 DNA is TGCAGCGTTGAAGGCGGGGGACAGGCCGACTCCTACGAGCAGTACTTC. It codes for CSVEGGGQADSYEQYF.

The chain employs TRBV9 and TRBJ2-1; D call uncertain. CDR3 size: 12 residues. Per the germline V gene, CDR1 is SGDLS and CDR2 is YYNGEE. V shed 0 bases and J shed 8 bases, with 6 bases lying between them. Here the CDR3 reads CASSVVSDEQFF. Here the CDR3 DNA reads TGTGCCAGCAGCGTAGTGAGCGATGAGCAGTTCTTC.

This clone was detected once. This chain uses TRBV14 with TRBJ2-1; 7 bases are shared with TRBD2. Trimming cost V 4 bases and J 1 base; bases outside gene matches: 10. CDR3 length: 17 amino acids. Germline lookup yields CDR1 SGHDN and CDR2 FVKESK. The CDR3: CASSPELGLDSYNEQFF. DNA of the CDR3: TGTGCCAGCAGCCCTGAACTTGGACTAGATTCCTACAATGAGCAGTTCTTC.

The chain recombines TRBV27 with TRBJ2-7; no clear D gene. Germline CDR1 and CDR2: MNHEY and SMNVEV (reference sequence). Trimming shortened V by 6 bases and J by 1 base, and 10 bases separated the two germline ends. This CDR3 has 13 residues. The CDR3 sequence is CASRTGGSYEQYF. DNA of the CDR3: TGTGCCAGCAGGACGGGTGGGTCCTACGAGCAGTACTTC.

The chain uses TRBV7-2 and TRBJ2-1; 11 bases map to TRBD2. In germline, CDR1 is SGHTA, CDR2 FQGNSA. The CDR3 spans 15 residues. The ends lost 6 bases at V and 3 bases at J; junction bases unmatched: 4. The CDR3 DNA reads as TGTGCCAGCAGGGGAGGGACTAGCGGCTACAATGAGCAGTTCTTC. It translates to CASRGGTSGYNEQFF.

This sequence joins TRBV7-9 and TRBJ1-1; 9 nucleotides align to TRBD1. This CDR3 comprises 13 residues. The germline V gene has CDR1 SEHNR and CDR2 FQNEAQ (reference sequence). V shed 3 bases and J 12 bases; nucleotides not matched to a gene: 8. The CDR3 spells CASSLLQGARTFF. The CDR3 bases are TGTGCCAGCAGCTTGCTACAGGGGGCTCGGACTTTCTTT.